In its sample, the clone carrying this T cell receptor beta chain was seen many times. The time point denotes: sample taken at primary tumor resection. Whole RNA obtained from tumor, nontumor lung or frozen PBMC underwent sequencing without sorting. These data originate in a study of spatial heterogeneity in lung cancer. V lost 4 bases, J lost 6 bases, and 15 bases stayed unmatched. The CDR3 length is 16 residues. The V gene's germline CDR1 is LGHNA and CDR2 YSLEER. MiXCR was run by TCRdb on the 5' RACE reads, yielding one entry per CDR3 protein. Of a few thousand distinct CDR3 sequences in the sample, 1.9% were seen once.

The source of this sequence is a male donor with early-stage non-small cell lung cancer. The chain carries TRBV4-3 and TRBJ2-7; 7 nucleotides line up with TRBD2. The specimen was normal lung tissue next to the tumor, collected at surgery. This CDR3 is CASSPHMGGNRGEQYF. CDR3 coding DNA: TGCGCCAGCAGCCCGCACATGGGAGGGAATAGGGGCGAGCAGTACTTC.